This T cell receptor (beta chain) was sequenced for a study of somatic mutations in cytotoxic T cells in rheumatoid arthritis. With respect to this clone: Its cognate antigen is unknown.

The table came from immunoSEQ multiplex PCR; TCRdb's copy has only in-frame clones and leaves some out. The sample includes roughly 30,000 clones, around 86% of them seen just once. Study-level findings and limits: Just what the expanded CD8+ clones targeted, in terms of antigens, remained unknown.

Sequenced input: CD8+ T cells sorted from blood. The source of this sequence is an adult with rheumatoid arthritis.

For the CDR3, the DNA is TGCGCCAGCAGCCTGACTAGCGGGGCCTACGAGCAGTACTTC. As protein: CASSLTSGAYEQYF. The chain joins TRBV4-1 to TRBJ2-7; 11 bases are shared with TRBD2. J gave up 2 bases and V 4 bases, and 1 base lay outside the gene matches. The CDR3 consists of 14 residues. CDR1 is MGHRA and CDR2 is YSYEKL in the germline V gene.